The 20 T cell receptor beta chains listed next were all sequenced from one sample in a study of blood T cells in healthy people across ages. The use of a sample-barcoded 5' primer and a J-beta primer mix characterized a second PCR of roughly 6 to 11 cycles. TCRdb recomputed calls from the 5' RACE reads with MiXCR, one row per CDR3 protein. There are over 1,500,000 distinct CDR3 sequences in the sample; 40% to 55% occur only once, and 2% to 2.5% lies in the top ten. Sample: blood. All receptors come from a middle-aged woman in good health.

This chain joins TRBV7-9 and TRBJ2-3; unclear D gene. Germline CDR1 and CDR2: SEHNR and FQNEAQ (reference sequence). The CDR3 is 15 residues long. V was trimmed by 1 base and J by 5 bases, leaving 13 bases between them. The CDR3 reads CASSLGSVTGDTQYF. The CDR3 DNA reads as TGTGCCAGCAGCTTAGGGTCAGTGACGGGAGATACGCAGTATTTT.

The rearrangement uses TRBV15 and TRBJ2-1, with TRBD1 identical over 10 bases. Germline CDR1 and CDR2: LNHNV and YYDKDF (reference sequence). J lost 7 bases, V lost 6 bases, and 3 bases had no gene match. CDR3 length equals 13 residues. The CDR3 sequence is CATSRQGANEQFF. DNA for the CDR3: TGTGCCACCAGTAGACAGGGGGCGAATGAGCAGTTCTTC.

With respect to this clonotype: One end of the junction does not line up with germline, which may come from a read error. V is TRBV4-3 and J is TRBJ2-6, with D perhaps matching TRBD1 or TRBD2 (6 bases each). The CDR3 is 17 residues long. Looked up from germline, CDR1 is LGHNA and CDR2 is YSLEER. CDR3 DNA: TGCGCCAGCAGCCAAGATAGGGCGGGGACAAGGGCCAACGACCTGACTTTC. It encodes CASSQDRAGTRANDLTF.

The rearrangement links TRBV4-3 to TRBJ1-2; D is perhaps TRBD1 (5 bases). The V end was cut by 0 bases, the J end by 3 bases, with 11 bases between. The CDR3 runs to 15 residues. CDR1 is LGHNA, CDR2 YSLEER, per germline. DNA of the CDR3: TGCGCCAGCAGCCAAGATGGGGGGGAAGACTATGGCTACACCTTC. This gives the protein CASSQDGGEDYGYTF.

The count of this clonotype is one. This CDR3 reads CASSDPGGGIWRQFF. CDR3 sequence (DNA): TGTGCCAGCAGTGACCCCGGTGGGGGGATATGGAGGCAGTTCTTC. The rearrangement uses TRBV25-1 and TRBJ2-1; perhaps TRBD2 as D (6 bases). V lost 3 bases to trimming and J lost 12 bases, with 21 bases between them. Germline V CDR1 and CDR2: MGHDK, SYGVNS. CDR3 size: 15 residues.

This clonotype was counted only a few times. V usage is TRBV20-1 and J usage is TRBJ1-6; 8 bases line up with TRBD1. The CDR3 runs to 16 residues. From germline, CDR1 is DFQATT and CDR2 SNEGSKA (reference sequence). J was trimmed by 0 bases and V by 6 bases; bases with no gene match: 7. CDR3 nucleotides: TGCAGTGCAAAGAAACAGGGGGTCTCCTATAATTCACCCCTCCACTTT. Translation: CSAKKQGVSYNSPLHF.

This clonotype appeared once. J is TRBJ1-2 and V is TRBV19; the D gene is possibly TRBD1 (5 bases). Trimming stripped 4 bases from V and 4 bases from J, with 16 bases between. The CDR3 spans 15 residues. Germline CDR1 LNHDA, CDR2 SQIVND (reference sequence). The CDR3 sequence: CASSTRASLLYGYTF. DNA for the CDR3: TGTGCCAGTAGTACCAGGGCGTCTCTTCTCTATGGCTACACCTTC.

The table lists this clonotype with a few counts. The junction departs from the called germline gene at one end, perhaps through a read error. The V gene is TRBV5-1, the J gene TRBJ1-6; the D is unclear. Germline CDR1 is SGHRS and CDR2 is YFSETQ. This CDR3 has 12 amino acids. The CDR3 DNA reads TGTGCCAGCAGTCCGGGGAGTTCACCCCTCCACTTT. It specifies CASSPGSSPLHF.

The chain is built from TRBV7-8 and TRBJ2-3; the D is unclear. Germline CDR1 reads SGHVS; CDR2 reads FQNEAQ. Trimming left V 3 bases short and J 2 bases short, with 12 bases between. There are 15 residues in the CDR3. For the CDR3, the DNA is TGTGCCAGCAGCTTGGCCTTGGGGATCACAGATACGCAGTATTTT. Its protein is CASSLALGITDTQYF.

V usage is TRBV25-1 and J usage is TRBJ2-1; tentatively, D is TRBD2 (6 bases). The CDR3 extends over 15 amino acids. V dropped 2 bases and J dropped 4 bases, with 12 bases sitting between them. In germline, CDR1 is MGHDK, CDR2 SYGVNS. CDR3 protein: CASSEDKRVYNEQFF. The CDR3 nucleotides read TGTGCCAGCAGTGAAGACAAGCGGGTATACAATGAGCAGTTCTTC. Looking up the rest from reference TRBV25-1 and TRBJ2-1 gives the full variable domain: EADIYQTPRYLVIGTGKKITLECSQTMGHDKMYWYQQDPGMELHLIHYSYGVNSTEKGDLSSESTVSRIRTEHFPLTLESARPSHTSQYLCASSEDKRVYNEQFFGPGTRLTVL.

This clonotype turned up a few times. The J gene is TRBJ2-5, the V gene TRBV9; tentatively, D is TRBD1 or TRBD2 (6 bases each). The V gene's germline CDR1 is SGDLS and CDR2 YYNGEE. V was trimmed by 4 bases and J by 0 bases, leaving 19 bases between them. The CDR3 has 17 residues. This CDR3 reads CASSPEGGRGYQETQYF. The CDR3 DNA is TGTGCCAGCAGCCCAGAGGGGGGCCGAGGGTACCAAGAGACCCAGTACTTC.

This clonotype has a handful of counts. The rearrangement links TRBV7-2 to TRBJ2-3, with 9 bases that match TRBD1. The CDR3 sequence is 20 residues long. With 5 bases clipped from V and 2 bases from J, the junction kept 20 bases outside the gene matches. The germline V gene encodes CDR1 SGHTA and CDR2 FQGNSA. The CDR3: CASSPRPQGAILANTDTQYF. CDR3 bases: TGTGCCAGCAGCCCCCGGCCACAGGGGGCGATTTTAGCAAACACAGATACGCAGTATTTT. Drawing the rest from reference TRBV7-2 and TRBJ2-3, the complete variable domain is GAGVSQSPSNKVTEKGKDVELRCDPISGHTALYWYRQSLGQGLEFLIYFQGNSAPDKSGLPSDRFSAERTGGSVSTLTIQRTQQEDSAVYLCASSPRPQGAILANTDTQYFGPGTRLTVL.

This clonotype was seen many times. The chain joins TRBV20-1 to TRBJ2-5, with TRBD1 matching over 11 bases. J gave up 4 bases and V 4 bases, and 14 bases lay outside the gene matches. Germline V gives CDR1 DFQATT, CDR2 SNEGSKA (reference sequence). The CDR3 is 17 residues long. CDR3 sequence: CSAIGTGGNKGRETQYF. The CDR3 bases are TGCAGTGCTATTGGGACAGGGGGAAATAAGGGTCGAGAGACCCAGTACTTC.

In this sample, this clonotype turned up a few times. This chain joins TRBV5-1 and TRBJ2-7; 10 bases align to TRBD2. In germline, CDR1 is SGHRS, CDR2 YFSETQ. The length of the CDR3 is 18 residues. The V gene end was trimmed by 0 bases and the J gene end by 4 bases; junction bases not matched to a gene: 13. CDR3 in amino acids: CASSLAVSGGPPSYEQYF. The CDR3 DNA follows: TGCGCCAGCAGCTTGGCTGTTAGCGGGGGGCCTCCCTCTTACGAGCAGTACTTC. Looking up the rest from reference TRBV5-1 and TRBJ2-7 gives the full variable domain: KAGVTQTPRYLIKTRGQQVTLSCSPISGHRSVSWYQQTPGQGLQFLFEYFSETQRNKGNFPGRFSGRQFSNSRSEMNVSTLELGDSALYLCASSLAVSGGPPSYEQYFGPGTRLTVT.

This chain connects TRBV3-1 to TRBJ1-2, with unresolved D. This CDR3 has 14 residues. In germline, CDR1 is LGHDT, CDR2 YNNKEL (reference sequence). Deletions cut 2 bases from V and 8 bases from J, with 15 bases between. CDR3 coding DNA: TGTGCCAGCAGCCAAAGCGAGGTGCAGAGAGGCTACACCTTC. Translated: CASSQSEVQRGYTF.

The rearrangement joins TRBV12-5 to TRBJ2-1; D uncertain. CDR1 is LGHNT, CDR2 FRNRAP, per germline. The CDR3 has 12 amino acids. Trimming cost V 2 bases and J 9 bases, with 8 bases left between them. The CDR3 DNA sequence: TGTGCTAGTGGTTTGCCCCCTCTTGAGCAGTTCTTC. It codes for CASGLPPLEQFF.

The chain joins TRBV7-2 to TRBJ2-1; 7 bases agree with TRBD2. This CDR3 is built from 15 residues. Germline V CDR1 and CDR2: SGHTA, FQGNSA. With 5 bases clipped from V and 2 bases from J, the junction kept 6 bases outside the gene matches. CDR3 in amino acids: CASSPPGLTYNEQFF. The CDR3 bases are TGTGCCAGCAGCCCCCCGGGACTAACCTACAATGAGCAGTTCTTC.

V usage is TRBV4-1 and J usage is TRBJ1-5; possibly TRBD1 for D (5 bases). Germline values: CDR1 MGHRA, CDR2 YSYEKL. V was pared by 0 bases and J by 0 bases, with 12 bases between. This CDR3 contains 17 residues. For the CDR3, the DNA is TGCGCCAGCAGCCAAGATTACTTCCAGGGTAGCAATCAGCCCCAGCATTTT. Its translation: CASSQDYFQGSNQPQHF.

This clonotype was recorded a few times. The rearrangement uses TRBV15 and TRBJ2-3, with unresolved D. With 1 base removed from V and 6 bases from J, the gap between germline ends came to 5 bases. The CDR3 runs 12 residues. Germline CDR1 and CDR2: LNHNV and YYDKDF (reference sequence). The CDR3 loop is CATSRVPDTQYF. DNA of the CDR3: TGTGCCACCAGCAGAGTCCCTGATACGCAGTATTTT.

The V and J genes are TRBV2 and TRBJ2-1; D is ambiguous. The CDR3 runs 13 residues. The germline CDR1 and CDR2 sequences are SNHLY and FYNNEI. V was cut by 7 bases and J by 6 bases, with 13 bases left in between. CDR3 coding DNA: TGTGCCAGCAAAGGTCATGTCAGCAATGAGCAGTTCTTC. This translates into CASKGHVSNEQFF.